This T cell receptor (beta chain) came from a study of cytomegalovirus exposure and HLA in healthy donors. Study-level points and caveats: V segments that were indistinguishable, TRBV6-2 and TRBV6-3 among them, were omitted from analysis. HLA-A and HLA-B allele assignments for most subjects were reportedly predicted accurately using TCR beta sequences. In a later analysis, TCR beta V- and J-gene trimming showed a link to a missense DCLRE1C variant.

PCR primers comprised 60 Vbeta and 13 Jbeta primers. The method was immunoSEQ multiplex PCR; TCRdb's version includes in-frame clones alone and lacks a portion of them. The sample holds about 130,000 clones, 72% seen once. This clone came up once. Its specificity is unknown. The CDR3 length is 16 residues. The germline V gene has CDR1 SGHRS and CDR2 YFSETQ. V shed 2 bases and J 2 bases; nucleotides not matched to a gene: 4. Sequenced material: PBMCs. This chain links TRBV5-1 with TRBJ1-4, with TRBD1 matching 9 bases. The clonotype was recovered from a man aged 50-60 years in good health and CMV-seropositive. The CDR3 sequence: CASSLQGAVTNEKLFF. Here the CDR3 DNA reads TGCGCCAGCAGCTTACAGGGGGCGGTCACTAATGAAAAACTGTTTTTT.